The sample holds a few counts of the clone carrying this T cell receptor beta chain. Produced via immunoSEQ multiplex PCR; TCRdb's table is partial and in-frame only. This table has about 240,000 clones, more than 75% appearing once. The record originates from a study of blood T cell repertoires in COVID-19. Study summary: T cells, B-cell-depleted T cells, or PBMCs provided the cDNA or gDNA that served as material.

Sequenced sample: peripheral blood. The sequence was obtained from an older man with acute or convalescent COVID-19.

CDR3 protein: CASSIVARVGNQPQHF. The CDR3 coding sequence is TGTGCCAGTAGTATAGTGGCCAGGGTAGGCAATCAGCCCCAGCATTTT. V usage is TRBV19 and J usage is TRBJ1-5, with a weak D call TRBD1 (5 bases). The germline V and J ends were trimmed by 1 base and 2 bases, with 12 bases remaining between them. Germline lookup yields CDR1 LNHDA and CDR2 SQIVND (reference sequence). The CDR3 extends over 16 amino acids. The whole variable domain, filled in from reference TRBV19 and TRBJ1-5, reads DGGITQSPKYLFRKEGQNVTLSCEQNLNHDAMYWYRQDPGQGLRLIYYSQIVNDFQKGDIAEGYSVSREKKESFPLTVTSAQKNPTAFYLCASSIVARVGNQPQHFGDGTRLSIL.